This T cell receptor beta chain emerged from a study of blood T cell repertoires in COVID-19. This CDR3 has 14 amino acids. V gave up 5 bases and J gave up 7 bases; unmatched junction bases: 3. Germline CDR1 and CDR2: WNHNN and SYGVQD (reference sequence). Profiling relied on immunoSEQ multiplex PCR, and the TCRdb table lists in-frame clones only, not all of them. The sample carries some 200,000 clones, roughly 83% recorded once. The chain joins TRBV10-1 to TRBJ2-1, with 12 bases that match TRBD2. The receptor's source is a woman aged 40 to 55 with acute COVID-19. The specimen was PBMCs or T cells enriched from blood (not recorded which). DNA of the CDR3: TGCGCCAGCAGTCCCGGACTAGCGGGGAATGAGCAGTTCTTC. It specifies CASSPGLAGNEQFF.